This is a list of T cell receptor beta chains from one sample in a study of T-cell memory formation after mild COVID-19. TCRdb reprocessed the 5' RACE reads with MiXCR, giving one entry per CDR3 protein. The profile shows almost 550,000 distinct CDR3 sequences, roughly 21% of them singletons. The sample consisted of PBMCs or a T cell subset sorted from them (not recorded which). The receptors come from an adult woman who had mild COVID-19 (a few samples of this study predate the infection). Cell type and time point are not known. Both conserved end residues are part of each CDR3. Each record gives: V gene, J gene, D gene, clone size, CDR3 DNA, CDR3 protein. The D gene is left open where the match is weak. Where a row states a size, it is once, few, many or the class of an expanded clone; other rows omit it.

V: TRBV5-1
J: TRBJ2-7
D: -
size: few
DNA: TGCGCCAGCAGCTTGGAGGAATCGGGGCGCTCCTACGAGCAGTACTTC
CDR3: CASSLEESGRSYEQYF

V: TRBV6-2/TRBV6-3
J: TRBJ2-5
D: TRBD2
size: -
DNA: TGTGCCAGCAGTTACGAGGTAGCGGGGCCCCAAGAGACCCAGTACTTC
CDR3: CASSYEVAGPQETQYF

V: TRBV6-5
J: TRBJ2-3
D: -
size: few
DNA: TGTGCCAGCAGTTCCCCCTCTCCAGGACGGGATACGCAGTATTTT
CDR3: CASSSPSPGRDTQYF

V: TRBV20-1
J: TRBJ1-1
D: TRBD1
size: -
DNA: TGCAGTGCTCGAGGGACAGGGGCCTCAAACACTGAAGCTTTCTTT
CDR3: CSARGTGASNTEAFF

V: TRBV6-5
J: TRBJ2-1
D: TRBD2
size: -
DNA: TGTGCCAGCAGTACTAGCGGGAGGGTGGGGAATGAGCAGTTCTTC
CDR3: CASSTSGRVGNEQFF

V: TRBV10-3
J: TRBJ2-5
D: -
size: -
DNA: TGTGCCATCAGGGTCGCAATAGAGACCCAGTACTTC
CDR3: CAIRVAIETQYF

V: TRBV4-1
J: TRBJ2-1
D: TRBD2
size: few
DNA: TGCGCCAGCAGCCGGGATAAAACTAGCGGGGGGGCTTATGAGCAGTTCTTC
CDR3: CASSRDKTSGGAYEQFF

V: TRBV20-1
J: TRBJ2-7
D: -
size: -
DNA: TGCAGTGCTAGAAGGGGGGGCCACGAGCAGTACTTC
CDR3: CSARRGGHEQYF

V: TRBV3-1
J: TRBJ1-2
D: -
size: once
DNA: TGTGCCAGCAGTGCTCAGAACTATGGCTACACCTTC
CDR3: CASSAQNYGYTF

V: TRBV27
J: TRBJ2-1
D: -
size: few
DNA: TGTGCCAGCAGACGGCCTACTTTAGGGGCAGGGGACGGAGGCAATGAGCAGTTCTTC
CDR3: CASRRPTLGAGDGGNEQFF

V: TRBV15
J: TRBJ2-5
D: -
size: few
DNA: TGTGCCACCAGCAGAGCAGGGAAAGAGACCCAGTACTTC
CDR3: CATSRAGKETQYF

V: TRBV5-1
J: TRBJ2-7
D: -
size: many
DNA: TGCGCCAGCAGCTCGGGCAACCCCTACGAGCAGTACTTC
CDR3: CASSSGNPYEQYF

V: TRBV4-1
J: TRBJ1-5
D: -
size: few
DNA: TGCGCCAGCAGCCAAGGATCTTGGGGCATCACCTGGGGTCAGCCCCAGCATTTT
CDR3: CASSQGSWGITWGQPQHF

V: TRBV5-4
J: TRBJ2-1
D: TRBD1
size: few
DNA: TGTGCCAGCAGCCCTCCGGGACAGGGGGCAAATGAGCAGTTCTTC
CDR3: CASSPPGQGANEQFF

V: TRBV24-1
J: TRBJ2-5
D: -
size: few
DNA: TGTGCCACCACTGCTGGGGGTTCCATGGTACAAGAGACCCAGTACTTC
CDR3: CATTAGGSMVQETQYF

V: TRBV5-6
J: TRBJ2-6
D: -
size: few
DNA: TGTGCCAGCGTCCGGGACATAAGCTCTGGGGCCAACGTCCTGACTTTC
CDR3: CASVRDISSGANVLTF

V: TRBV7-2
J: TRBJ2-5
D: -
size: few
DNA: TGTGCCAGCAGCTTCTCAGTATGGAGGGGGCGTCAAGACTTC
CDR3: CASSFSVWRGRQDF

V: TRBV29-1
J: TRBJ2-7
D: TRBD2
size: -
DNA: TGCAGCGTTGGGACTAGCACCTACGAGCAGTACTTC
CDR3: CSVGTSTYEQYF

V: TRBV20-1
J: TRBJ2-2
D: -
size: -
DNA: TGCAGTGCTAGAGGCGTTGACTCTGGCGCCTCGAACACCGGGGAGCTGTTTTTT
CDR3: CSARGVDSGASNTGELFF

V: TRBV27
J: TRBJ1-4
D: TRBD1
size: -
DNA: TGTGCCAGCAGTTTAGGGACAGGGTTCGAAAAACTGTTTTTT
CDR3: CASSLGTGFEKLFF

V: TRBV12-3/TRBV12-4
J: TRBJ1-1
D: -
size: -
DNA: TGTGCCAGCAGCCCTCTGTCGGACAGGAACACTGAAGCTTTCTTT
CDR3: CASSPLSDRNTEAFF

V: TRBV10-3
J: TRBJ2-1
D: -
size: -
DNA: TGTGCCATCTCCCCCGGGGCCGCACAGGAATACAATGAGCAGTTCTTC
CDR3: CAISPGAAQEYNEQFF

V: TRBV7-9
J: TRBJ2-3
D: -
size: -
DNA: TGTGCCAGCAGCCTCGACGTAACTCCACAGGATACGCAGTATTTT
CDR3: CASSLDVTPQDTQYF

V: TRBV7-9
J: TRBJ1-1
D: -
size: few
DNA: TGTGCCAGCAGCTTAGGACTGCTCATGAACACTGAAGCTTTCTTT
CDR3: CASSLGLLMNTEAFF

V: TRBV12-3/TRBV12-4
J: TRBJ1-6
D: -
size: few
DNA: TGTGCCAGCGTGTTGGGCGGGGGGCCATACACACCCCTCCACTTT
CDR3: CASVLGGGPYTPLHF

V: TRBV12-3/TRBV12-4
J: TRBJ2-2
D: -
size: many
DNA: TGTGCCAGCAGCTTCACCGGGGAGCTGTTTTTT
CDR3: CASSFTGELFF

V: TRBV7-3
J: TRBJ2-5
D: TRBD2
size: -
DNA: TGTGCCAGCAGCTTACTAGCGGGGGTTGAGACCCAGTACTTC
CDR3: CASSLLAGVETQYF

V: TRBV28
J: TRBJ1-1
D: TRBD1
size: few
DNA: TGTGCCAGCAGCGCGACAGGGGGCATTGGAGCTTTCTTT
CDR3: CASSATGGIGAFF